This TCR beta chain was found in a study of T-cell reconstitution after alpha-beta-depleted transplantation in children. This clonotype has a count of ten or more. Antigen specificity is unknown. Findings of the study overall: Reports say that about two months after transplant, the alpha-beta T cells came out of several hundred graft clones that had expanded.

V lost 2 bases to trimming and J lost 3 bases; unmatched junction nucleotides: 8. The CDR3 loop spans 18 amino acids. Germline loops: CDR1 KGHDR, CDR2 SFDVKD. Preparation of the TCRbeta library involved a method that used unique molecular identifiers. MiXCR was run by TCRdb on the PCR reads, yielding one entry per CDR3 protein. Seen here are 670,000 or so distinct CDR3 sequences, about an eighth observed once, and the top ten hold 0.79%. The chain uses TRBV24-1 and TRBJ2-3, with TRBD2 matching over 12 bases. This clonotype was sampled from a girl aged 2-15 years with congenital amegakaryocytic thrombocytopenia, due to receive a stem cell transplant. Sequenced here: PBMCs, sampled before TCRalphabeta/CD19-depleted stem cell transplant. The CDR3 here is CATSDSSGLAGPTDTQYF. CDR3 DNA sequence: TGTGCCACCAGTGATTCCTCGGGACTAGCGGGTCCTACAGATACGCAGTATTTT.